A selection of T cell receptor beta chains follows, all from one sample in a study of CD8 T cells in Susac syndrome. TCRdb re-called the immunoSEQ multiplex PCR reads through MiXCR, storing one row per CDR3 protein. This sample carries under 200,000 distinct CDR3 sequences, 91% of them seen once, and the ten largest clones take roughly 0.087%. The sample comprised CD4+ T cells from PBMCs. The receptor set was obtained from a human donor with Susac syndrome. The CDR3 runs from the conserved cysteine through the conserved F or W. Where a row states a size, it is once, few, many or the class of an expanded clone; other rows omit it.

len,v_gene,j_gene,abundance,CDR3aa
14,TRBV10-3,TRBJ2-7,.,CAISLSDRGHEQYF
15,TRBV6-5,TRBJ2-5,.,CASSYKSQGAQTQYF
16,TRBV7-3,TRBJ2-5,.,CASSTPAGQGRETQYF
14,TRBV6-1,TRBJ1-1,.,CASSEYGLNTEAFF
13,TRBV7-9,TRBJ2-5,.,CASSPGQSFPLDF
14,TRBV25-1,TRBJ1-1,.,CASRQTGRNTEAFF
11,TRBV29-1,TRBJ1-1,.,CSVAGQSKAFF
14,TRBV30,TRBJ1-3,.,CAWSVVARGNTIYF
12,TRBV20-1,TRBJ1-2,.,CSAPRADGGYTF
11,TRBV20-1,TRBJ1-1,.,CSASRSTEAFF
15,TRBV4-1,TRBJ1-2,.,CASSPTPRQGHIYTF
11,TRBV29-1,TRBJ1-1,once,CSGRVGTEAFF
14,TRBV19,TRBJ2-1,.,CASSSGNGVNEQFF
19,TRBV7-8,TRBJ2-1,.,CASSQRGTSLKGTYNEQFF
13,TRBV2,TRBJ1-2,few,CASTLTANYGYTF
13,TRBV30,TRBJ1-1,.,CAWSVQENTEAFF
16,TRBV7-2,TRBJ2-1,.,CASSLAGAGTQNEQFF
16,TRBV7-8,TRBJ2-7,.,CASSPLRLGFDYEQYF
14,TRBV25-1,TRBJ2-1,.,CASSLTGEIDEQFF
15,TRBV12-3/TRBV12-4,TRBJ2-2,.,CASSPFRSSTGELFF
13,TRBV29-1,TRBJ1-6,.,CSFAYRPNSPLHF
18,TRBV7-8,TRBJ1-5,.,CASSLALGRFDSNQPQHF
12,TRBV6-1,TRBJ1-2,.,CASRGRTYGYTF
15,TRBV9,TRBJ1-5,.,CASSVGDEKWQPQHF
14,TRBV18,TRBJ1-1,.,CASSPEGLNTEAFF
11,TRBV20-1,TRBJ2-1,once,CSVRGINEQFF
13,TRBV9,TRBJ2-3,.,CASSVSSRDTQYF
12,TRBV7-6,TRBJ2-3,.,CASSDTTDTQYF
15,TRBV18,TRBJ2-5,.,CASSLKGDRGETQYF
16,TRBV4-1,TRBJ2-3,.,CASSQNANSGTDTQYF
15,TRBV7-9,TRBJ2-1,once,CASSLRGGSDNEQFF
14,TRBV20-1,TRBJ2-5,.,CSARGGTPQETQYF
17,TRBV6-5,TRBJ2-7,.,CASSYSRWAGGSYEQYF